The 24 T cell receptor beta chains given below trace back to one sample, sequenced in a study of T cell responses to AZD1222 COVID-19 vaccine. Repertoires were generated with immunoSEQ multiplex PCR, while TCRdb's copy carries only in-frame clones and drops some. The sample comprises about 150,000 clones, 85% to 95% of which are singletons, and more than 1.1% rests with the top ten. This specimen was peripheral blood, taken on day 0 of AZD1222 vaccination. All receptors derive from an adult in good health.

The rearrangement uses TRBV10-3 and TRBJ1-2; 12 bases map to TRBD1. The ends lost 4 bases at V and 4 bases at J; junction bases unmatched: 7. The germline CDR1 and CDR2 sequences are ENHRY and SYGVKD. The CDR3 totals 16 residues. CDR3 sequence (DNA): TGTGCCATCAGTGGGGCCGGGACAGGGGGCAGCTATGGCTACACCTTC. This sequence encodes CAISGAGTGGSYGYTF.

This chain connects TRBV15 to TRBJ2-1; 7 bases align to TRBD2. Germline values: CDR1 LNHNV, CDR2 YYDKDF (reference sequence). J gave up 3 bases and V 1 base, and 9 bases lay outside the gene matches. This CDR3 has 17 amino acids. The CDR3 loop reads CATSRGGAGDHYNEQFF. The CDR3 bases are TGTGCCACCAGCAGAGGTGGTGCGGGGGACCACTACAATGAGCAGTTCTTC.

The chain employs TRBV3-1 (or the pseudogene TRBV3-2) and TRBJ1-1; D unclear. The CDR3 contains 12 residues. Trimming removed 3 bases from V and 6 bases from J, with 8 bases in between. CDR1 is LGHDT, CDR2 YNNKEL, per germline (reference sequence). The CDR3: CASSHMSPEAFF. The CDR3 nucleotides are TGTGCCAGCAGCCATATGTCCCCTGAAGCTTTCTTT.

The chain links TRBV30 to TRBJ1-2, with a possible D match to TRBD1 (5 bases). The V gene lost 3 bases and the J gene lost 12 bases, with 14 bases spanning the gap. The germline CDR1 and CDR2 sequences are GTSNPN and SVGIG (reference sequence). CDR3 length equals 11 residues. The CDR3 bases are TGTGCCTGGAGCCTGGATCTAGGGGACACCTTC. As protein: CAWSLDLGDTF.

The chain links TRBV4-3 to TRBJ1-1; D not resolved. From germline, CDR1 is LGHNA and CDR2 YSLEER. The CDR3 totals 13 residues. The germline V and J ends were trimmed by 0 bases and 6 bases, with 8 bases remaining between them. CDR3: CASSQDLGPEAFF. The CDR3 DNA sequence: TGCGCCAGCAGCCAAGATCTTGGGCCTGAAGCTTTCTTT.

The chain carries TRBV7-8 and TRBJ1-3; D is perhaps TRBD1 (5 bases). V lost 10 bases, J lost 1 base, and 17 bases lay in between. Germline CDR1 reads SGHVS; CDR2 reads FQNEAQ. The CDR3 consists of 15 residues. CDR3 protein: CATTPTVRSGNTIYF. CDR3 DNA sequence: TGTGCCACCACTCCGACAGTGAGGTCTGGAAACACCATATATTTT.

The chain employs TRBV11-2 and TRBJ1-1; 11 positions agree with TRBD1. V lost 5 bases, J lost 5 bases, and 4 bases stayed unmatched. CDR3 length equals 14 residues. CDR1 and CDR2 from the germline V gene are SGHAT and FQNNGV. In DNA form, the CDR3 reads TGTGCCAGCAGCGGACAGGGGGCGCGGACTGAAGCTTTCTTT. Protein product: CASSGQGARTEAFF.

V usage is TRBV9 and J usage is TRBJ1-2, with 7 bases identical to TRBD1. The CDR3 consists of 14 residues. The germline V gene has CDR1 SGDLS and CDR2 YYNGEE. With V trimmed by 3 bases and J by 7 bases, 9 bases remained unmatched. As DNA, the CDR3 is TGTGCCAGCAGCGGACAGGGTTCATCGTCTGGCTACACCTTC. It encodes CASSGQGSSSGYTF.

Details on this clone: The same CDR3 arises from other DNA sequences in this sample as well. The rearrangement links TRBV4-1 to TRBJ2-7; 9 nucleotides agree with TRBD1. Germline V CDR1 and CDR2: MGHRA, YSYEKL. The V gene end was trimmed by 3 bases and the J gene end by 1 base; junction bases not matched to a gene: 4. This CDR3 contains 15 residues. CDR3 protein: CASSQGGTGSYEQYF. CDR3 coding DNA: TGCGCCAGCAGCCAGGGGGGGACAGGGTCCTACGAGCAGTACTTC.

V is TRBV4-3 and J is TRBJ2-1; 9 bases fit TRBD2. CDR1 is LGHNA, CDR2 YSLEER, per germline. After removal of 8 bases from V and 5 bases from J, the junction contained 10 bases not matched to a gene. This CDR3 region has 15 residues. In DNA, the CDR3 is TGCGCCAGCGCCGGAGAACTAGCGGGCCACAATGAGCAGTTCTTC. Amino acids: CASAGELAGHNEQFF.

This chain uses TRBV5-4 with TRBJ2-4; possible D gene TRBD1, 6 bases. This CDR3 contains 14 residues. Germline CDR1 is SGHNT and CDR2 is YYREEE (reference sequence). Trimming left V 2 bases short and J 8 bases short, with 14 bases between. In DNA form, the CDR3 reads TGTGCCAGCAGCTTCAGGGGAGAAGGGGACATTCAGTACTTC. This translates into CASSFRGEGDIQYF.

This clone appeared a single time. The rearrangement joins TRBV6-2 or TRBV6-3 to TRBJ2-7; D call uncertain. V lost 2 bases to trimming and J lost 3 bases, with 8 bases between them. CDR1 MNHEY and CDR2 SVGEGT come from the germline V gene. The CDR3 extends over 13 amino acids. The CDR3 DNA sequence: TGTGCCAGCAGTTACCTGGAAAGCTACGAGCAGTACTTC. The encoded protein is CASSYLESYEQYF.

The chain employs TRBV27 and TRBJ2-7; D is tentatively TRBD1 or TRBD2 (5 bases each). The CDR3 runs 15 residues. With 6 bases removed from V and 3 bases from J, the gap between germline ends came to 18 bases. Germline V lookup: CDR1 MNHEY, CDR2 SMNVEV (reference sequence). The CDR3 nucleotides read TGTGCCAGCAGCAGGACGGACCGGGACGGCTACGAGCAGTACTTC. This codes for CASSRTDRDGYEQYF.

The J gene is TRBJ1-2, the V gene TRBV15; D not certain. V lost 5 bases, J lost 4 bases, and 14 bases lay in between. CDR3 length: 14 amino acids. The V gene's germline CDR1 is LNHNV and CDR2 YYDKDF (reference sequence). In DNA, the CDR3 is TGTGCCACCAGCGGCAATGGGGTCTTCTATGGCTACACCTTC. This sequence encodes CATSGNGVFYGYTF. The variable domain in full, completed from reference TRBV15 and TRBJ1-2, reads DAMVIQNPRYQVTQFGKPVTLSCSQTLNHNVMYWYQQKSSQAPKLLFHYYDKDFNNEADTPDNFQSRRPNTSFCFLDIRSPGLGDTAMYLCATSGNGVFYGYTFGSGTRLTVV.

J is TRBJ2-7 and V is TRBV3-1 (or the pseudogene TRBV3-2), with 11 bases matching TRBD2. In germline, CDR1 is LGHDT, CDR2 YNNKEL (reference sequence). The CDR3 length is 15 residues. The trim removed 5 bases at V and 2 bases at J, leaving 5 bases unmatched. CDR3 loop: CASSSRLAGPYEQYF. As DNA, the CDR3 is TGTGCCAGCAGCTCCCGACTAGCGGGACCCTACGAGCAGTACTTC.

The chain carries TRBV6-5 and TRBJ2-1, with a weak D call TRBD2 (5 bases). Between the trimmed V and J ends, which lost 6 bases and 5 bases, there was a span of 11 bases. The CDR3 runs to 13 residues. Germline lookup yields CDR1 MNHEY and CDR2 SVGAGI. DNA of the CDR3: TGTGCCAGCAGCGTTACTAGGCACAATGAGCAGTTCTTC. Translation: CASSVTRHNEQFF.

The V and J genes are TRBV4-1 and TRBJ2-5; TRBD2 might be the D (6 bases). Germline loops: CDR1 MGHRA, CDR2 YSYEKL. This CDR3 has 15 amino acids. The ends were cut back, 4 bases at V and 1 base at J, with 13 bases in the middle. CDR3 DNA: TGCGCCAGCAGCCCCGGAGGGGCGGTCCAAGAGACCCAGTACTTC. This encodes CASSPGGAVQETQYF.

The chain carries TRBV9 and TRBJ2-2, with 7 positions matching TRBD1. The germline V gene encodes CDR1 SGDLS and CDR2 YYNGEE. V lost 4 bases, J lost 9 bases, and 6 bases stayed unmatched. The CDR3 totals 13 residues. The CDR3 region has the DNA TGTGCCAGCAGCCCAGGGGGAGAAAGGGAGCTGTTTTTT. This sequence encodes CASSPGGERELFF.

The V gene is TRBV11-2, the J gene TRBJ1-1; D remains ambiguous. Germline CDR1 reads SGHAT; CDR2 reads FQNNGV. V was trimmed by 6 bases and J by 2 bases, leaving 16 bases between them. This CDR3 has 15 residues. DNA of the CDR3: TGTGCCAGCAGTCGAGGTCCAGGCTTCAACACTGAAGCTTTCTTT. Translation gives CASSRGPGFNTEAFF.

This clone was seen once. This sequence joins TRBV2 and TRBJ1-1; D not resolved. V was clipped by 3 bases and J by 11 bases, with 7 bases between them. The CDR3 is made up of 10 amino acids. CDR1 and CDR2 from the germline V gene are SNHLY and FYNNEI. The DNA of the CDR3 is TGTGCCAGCAGTGAGGAGGCGGCTTTCTTT. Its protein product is CASSEEAAFF. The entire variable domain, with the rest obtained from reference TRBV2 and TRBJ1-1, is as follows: EPEVTQTPSHQVTQMGQEVILRCVPISNHLYFYWYRQILGQKVEFLVSFYNNEISEKSEIFDDQFSVERPDGSNFTLKIRSTKLEDSAMYFCASSEEAAFFGQGTRLTVV.

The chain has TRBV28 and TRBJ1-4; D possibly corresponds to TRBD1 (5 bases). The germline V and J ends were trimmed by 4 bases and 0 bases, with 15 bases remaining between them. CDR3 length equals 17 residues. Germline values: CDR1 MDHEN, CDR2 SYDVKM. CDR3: CASSSPGLPATNEKLFF. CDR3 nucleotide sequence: TGTGCCAGCAGTTCACCGGGACTCCCTGCAACTAATGAAAAACTGTTTTTT.

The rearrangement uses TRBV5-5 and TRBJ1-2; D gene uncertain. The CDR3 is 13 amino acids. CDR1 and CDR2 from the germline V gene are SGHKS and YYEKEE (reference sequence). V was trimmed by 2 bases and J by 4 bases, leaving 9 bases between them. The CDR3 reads CASSLSRGYGYTF. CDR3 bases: TGTGCCAGCAGCTTATCACGGGGCTATGGCTACACCTTC.

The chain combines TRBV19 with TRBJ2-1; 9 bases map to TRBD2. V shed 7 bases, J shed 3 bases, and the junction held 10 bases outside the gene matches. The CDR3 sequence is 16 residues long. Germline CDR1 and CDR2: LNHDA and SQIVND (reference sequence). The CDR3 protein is CASTPLPSGNYNEQFF. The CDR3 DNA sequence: TGTGCCAGTACCCCACTCCCTAGCGGGAACTACAATGAGCAGTTCTTC.

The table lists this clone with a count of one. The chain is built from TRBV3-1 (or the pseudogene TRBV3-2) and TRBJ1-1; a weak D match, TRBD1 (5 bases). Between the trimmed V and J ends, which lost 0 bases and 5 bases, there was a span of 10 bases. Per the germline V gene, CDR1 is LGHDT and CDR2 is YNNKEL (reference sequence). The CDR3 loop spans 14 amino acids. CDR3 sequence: CASSQEGRGTEAFF. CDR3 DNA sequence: TGTGCCAGCAGCCAAGAGGGGAGGGGAACTGAAGCTTTCTTT.